The TCR beta chain under discussion was sequenced for a study of control samples from healthy donors and cancer patients. Using immunoSEQ multiplex PCR, the repertoire was profiled, and TCRdb retains in-frame clones only, with some absent. The sample has about 28,000 clones, roughly 85% seen once. The TCR sequence derives from a man aged 55 to 69 with head and neck cancer. Sequenced material: PBMCs.

The CDR3 protein is CASSITARATNEKLFF. CDR3 bases: TGTGCCAGTAGTATTACGGCCCGGGCAACTAATGAAAAACTGTTTTTT. J is TRBJ1-4 and V is TRBV19; D unresolved. The V end was cut by 3 bases, the J end by 0 bases, with 11 bases between. The CDR3 extends over 16 amino acids. Germline V lookup: CDR1 LNHDA, CDR2 SQIVND (reference sequence).